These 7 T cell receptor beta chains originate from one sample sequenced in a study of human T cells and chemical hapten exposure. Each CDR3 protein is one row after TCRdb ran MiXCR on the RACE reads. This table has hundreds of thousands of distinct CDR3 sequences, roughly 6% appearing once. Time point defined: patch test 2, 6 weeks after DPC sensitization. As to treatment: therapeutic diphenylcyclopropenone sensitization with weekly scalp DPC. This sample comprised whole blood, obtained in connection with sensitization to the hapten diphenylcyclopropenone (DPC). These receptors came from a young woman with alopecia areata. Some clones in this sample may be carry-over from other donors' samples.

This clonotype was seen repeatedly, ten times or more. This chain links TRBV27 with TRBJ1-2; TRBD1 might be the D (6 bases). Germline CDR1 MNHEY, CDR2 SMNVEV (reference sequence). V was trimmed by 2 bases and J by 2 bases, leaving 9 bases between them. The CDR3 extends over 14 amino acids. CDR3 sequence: CASSLRQDNYGYTF. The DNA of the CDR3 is TGTGCCAGCAGTTTACGACAGGACAACTATGGCTACACCTTC.

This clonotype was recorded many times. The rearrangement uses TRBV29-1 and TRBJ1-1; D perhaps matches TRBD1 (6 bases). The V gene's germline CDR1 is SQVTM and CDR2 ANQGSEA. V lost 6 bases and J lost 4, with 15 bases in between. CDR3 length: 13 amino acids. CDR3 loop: CSVAIQGSTEAFF. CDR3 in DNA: TGCAGCGTCGCAATACAGGGTAGCACTGAAGCTTTCTTT.

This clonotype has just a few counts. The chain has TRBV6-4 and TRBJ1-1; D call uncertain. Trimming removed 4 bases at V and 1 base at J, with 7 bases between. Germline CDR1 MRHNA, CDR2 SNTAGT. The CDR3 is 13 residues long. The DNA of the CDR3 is TGTGCCAGCAGTGTCCAGGAGAACACTGAAGCTTTCTTT. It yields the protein CASSVQENTEAFF.

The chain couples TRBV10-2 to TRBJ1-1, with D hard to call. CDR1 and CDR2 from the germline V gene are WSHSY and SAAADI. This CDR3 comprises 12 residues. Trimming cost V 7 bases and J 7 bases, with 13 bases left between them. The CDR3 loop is CASTQRGFEAFF. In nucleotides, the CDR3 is TGCGCCAGCACCCAACGAGGGTTTGAAGCTTTCTTT.

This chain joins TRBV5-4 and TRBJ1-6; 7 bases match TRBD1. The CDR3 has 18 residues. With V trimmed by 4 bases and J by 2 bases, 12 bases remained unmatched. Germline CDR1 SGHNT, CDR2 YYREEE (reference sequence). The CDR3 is CASSLRDSPITYNSPLHF. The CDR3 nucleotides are TGTGCCAGCAGCCTCCGGGACAGCCCTATCACCTATAATTCACCCCTCCACTTT.

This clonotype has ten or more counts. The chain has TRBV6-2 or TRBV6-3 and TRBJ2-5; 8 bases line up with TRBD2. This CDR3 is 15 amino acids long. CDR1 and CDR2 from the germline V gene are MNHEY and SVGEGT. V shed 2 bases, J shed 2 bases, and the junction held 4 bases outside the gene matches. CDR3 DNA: TGTGCCAGCAGTTACGATAAGCGGGGGCAAGAGACCCAGTACTTC. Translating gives CASSYDKRGQETQYF.

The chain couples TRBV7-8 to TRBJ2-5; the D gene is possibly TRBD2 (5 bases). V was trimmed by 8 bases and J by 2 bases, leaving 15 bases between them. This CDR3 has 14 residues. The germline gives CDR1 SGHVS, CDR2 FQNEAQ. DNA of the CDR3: TGTGCCAGCCAATTAGCGATGAAGCAAGAGACCCAGTACTTC. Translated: CASQLAMKQETQYF.